Shown below are 17 T cell receptor beta chains from a single sample sequenced in a study of T-cell memory formation after mild COVID-19. MiXCR was run by TCRdb on the 5' RACE reads, yielding one entry per CDR3 protein. Among 130,000 to 150,000 distinct CDR3 sequences, about a fifth were seen once, and the ten largest hold 2% to 2.5%. Sequencing input: PBMCs or a T cell subset sorted from them (not recorded which). The source of these receptors is an adult woman who had mild COVID-19 (a few samples of this study predate the infection). Cell type and time point are not known.

A few counts support this clonotype. CDR3 sequence: CASSPSAGTGSYNEQFF. CDR3 DNA: TGTGCCAGCAGTCCGAGCGCCGGGACGGGATCCTACAATGAGCAGTTCTTC. This chain joins TRBV7-6 and TRBJ2-1, with D perhaps TRBD1 or TRBD2 (5 bases each). There are 17 residues in the CDR3. Looked up from germline, CDR1 is SGHVS and CDR2 is FNYEAQ. V was shortened by 6 bases and J by 1 base, with 19 bases between the two germline ends.

This rearrangement joins TRBV7-8 to TRBJ1-5, with D perhaps TRBD1 (5 bases). Germline CDR1 and CDR2: SGHVS and FQNEAQ. The V end lost 1 base, the J end lost 9 bases, and 19 bases lay between the germline ends. This CDR3 spans 16 amino acids. In DNA, the CDR3 is TGTGCCAGCAGCTTAGATATAGGACATGTTGTGTCGCCCCAGCATTTT. Translated, it gives CASSLDIGHVVSPQHF.

This chain uses TRBV10-3 with TRBJ2-7; 7 bases line up with TRBD2. CDR1 and CDR2 (germline): ENHRY, SYGVKD. This CDR3 is 15 amino acids long. Germline trimming cut 7 bases from V and 2 bases from J; bases unmatched to any gene: 11. The CDR3 nucleotides read TGTGCCATCACCGCCGGTCCAGCGGGGACCTACGAGCAGTACTTC. Protein product: CAITAGPAGTYEQYF.

The gene calls are TRBV2 and TRBJ2-7; TRBD1 matches at 9 bases. CDR3 length: 13 residues. The V gene end was trimmed by 6 bases and the J gene end by 0 bases; junction bases not matched to a gene: 0. The germline gives CDR1 SNHLY, CDR2 FYNNEI. As DNA, the CDR3 is TGTGCCAGCAGGGACAGGGGCTCCTACGAGCAGTACTTC. Translation: CASRDRGSYEQYF.

This rearrangement joins TRBV7-9 to TRBJ2-2; D is ambiguous. CDR3 length: 15 amino acids. Germline values: CDR1 SEHNR, CDR2 FQNEAQ (reference sequence). V dropped 1 base and J dropped 2 bases, with 8 bases sitting between them. Here the CDR3 reads CASSLGDLNTGELFF. The CDR3 nucleotides read TGTGCCAGCAGCTTAGGTGACCTAAACACCGGGGAGCTGTTTTTT. The whole variable domain, remainder taken from reference TRBV7-9 and TRBJ2-2, is DTGVSQNPRHKITKRGQNVTFRCDPISEHNRLYWYRQTLGQGPEFLTYFQNEAQLEKSRLLSDRFSAERPKGSFSTLEIQRTEQGDSAMYLCASSLGDLNTGELFFGEGSRLTVL.

This clonotype was detected a few times. The chain is built from TRBV12-3 or TRBV12-4 and TRBJ2-7; 7 bases fit TRBD1. V was clipped by 5 bases and J by 2 bases; unmatched bases: 0. There are 12 residues in the CDR3. CDR3 in amino acids: CASSGQAYEQYF. CDR3 coding DNA: TGTGCCAGCAGTGGACAGGCCTACGAGCAGTACTTC.

There are a few counts of this clonotype. The CDR3 DNA reads TGTGCCAGCAGCTCCATCGGGGGTCGTCGGACCCAGTACTTC. Translating gives CASSSIGGRRTQYF. This chain joins TRBV11-2 and TRBJ2-5, with a weak D call TRBD2 (6 bases). V lost 4 bases and J 7 bases, leaving 16 bases between the germline ends. The length of the CDR3 is 14 residues. Germline values: CDR1 SGHAT, CDR2 FQNNGV.

The V gene is TRBV24-1, the J gene TRBJ2-3, with D unclear. The CDR3 is made up of 15 amino acids. Germline V gene data show CDR1 as KGHDR and CDR2 as SFDVKD. The germline V and J ends were trimmed by 4 bases and 8 bases, with 18 bases remaining between them. CDR3 in DNA: TGTGCCACCAGTGACCCGGATTCTGGCAGTGGTACGCAGTATTTT. This codes for CATSDPDSGSGTQYF.

This clonotype was detected a few times. The chain has TRBV4-3 and TRBJ2-3; TRBD2 matches 7 bases. The CDR3 has 17 amino acids. From germline, CDR1 is LGHNA and CDR2 YSLEER. V gave up 4 bases and J gave up 4 bases; unmatched junction bases: 14. CDR3 protein: CASSPFAGAGVSDTQYF. The DNA of the CDR3 is TGCGCCAGCAGCCCGTTCGCGGGCGCGGGAGTCTCAGATACGCAGTATTTT.

The table lists this clonotype with many counts. This chain uses TRBV6-2 or TRBV6-3 with TRBJ2-7, with 8 bases identical to TRBD1. The CDR3 is 15 amino acids. Germline V gene sequence: CDR1 MNHEY, CDR2 SVGEGT. V was clipped by 5 bases and J by 1 base; unmatched bases: 7. The CDR3 spells CASSRRQGPSYEQYF. The CDR3 nucleotides read TGTGCCAGCAGTAGAAGACAGGGGCCATCCTACGAGCAGTACTTC.

The CDR3 DNA sequence: TGTGCCAGCAGCTTAGTGTATGAGCAGTTCTTC. Protein: CASSLVYEQFF. The chain couples TRBV11-3 to TRBJ2-1; D gene ambiguous. Germline V CDR1 and CDR2: SGHNT, YENEEA. This CDR3 is built from 11 residues. V was trimmed by 1 base and J by 8 bases, leaving 3 bases between them.

This rearrangement joins TRBV7-8 to TRBJ1-3; 10 nucleotides align to TRBD1. This CDR3 is built from 15 residues. Trimming removed 5 bases from V and 2 bases from J; junction bases left unmatched: 3. Germline CDR1 and CDR2: SGHVS and FQNEAQ. This CDR3 reads CASSRQGAAGNTIYF. CDR3 DNA: TGTGCCAGCAGCAGACAGGGGGCGGCTGGAAACACCATATATTTT.

This clonotype came up many times. V gene TRBV7-6 combines with J gene TRBJ2-1; 9 bases align to TRBD2. CDR1 and CDR2 (germline): SGHVS, FNYEAQ. The junction had 1 base not matched to a gene; V was cut back by 0 bases and J by 1 base. The CDR3 is 16 residues long. The CDR3 protein is CASSLASGSSYNEQFF. The CDR3 DNA reads TGTGCCAGCAGCTTAGCTAGCGGGAGTTCCTACAATGAGCAGTTCTTC.

This clonotype was detected only a few times. The chain has TRBV12-3 or TRBV12-4 and TRBJ2-1; TRBD2 aligns across 11 bases. V shed 3 bases and J 9 bases; nucleotides not matched to a gene: 4. The CDR3 is made up of 14 amino acids. The CDR3 reads CASSFVTSGTEQFF. Written as DNA, the CDR3 is TGTGCCAGCAGTTTCGTGACTAGCGGGACTGAGCAGTTCTTC.

This clonotype was seen repeatedly, ten times or more. The CDR3: CASSFGTSFYNEQFF. Written as DNA, the CDR3 is TGTGCCAGCAGCTTCGGGACTAGCTTCTACAATGAGCAGTTCTTC. The V gene is TRBV7-9, the J gene TRBJ2-1, with TRBD2 matching 9 bases. Germline CDR1 and CDR2: SEHNR and FQNEAQ (reference sequence). The CDR3 spans 15 residues. The trim removed 3 bases at V and 3 bases at J, leaving 3 bases unmatched.

In nucleotides, the CDR3 is TGTGCCAGCAGCTTAGCCGGCCCCCGGCCAGCTGTCAGGTCCAACTCCTACGAGCAGTACTTC. Translated, it gives CASSLAGPRPAVRSNSYEQYF. This chain joins TRBV7-9 and TRBJ2-7; no firm D call. CDR1 and CDR2 (germline): SEHNR, FQNEAQ (reference sequence). V dropped 0 bases and J dropped 0 bases, with 27 bases sitting between them. The CDR3 extends over 21 amino acids.

Here the CDR3 reads CASRPQPGPAVDTQYF. For the CDR3, the DNA is TGTGCCAGCAGACCCCAACCGGGACCCGCAGTAGATACGCAGTATTTT. This chain uses TRBV7-9 with TRBJ2-3, with D perhaps being TRBD1 or TRBD2 (5 bases each). Germline V gene data show CDR1 as SEHNR and CDR2 as FQNEAQ (reference sequence). V was clipped by 6 bases and J by 5 bases, with 21 bases between them. This CDR3 is built from 16 residues.